These 25 T cell receptor beta chains share one sample of origin, sequenced in a study of CD8 T cells in ankylosing spondylitis. Study-wide points: Within ankylosing spondylitis blood, a TCR beta motif made up of eight or nine highly homologous variants appeared to be characteristic.

TCRdb recomputed calls from the 5' RACE reads with MiXCR, one row per CDR3 protein. The repertoire has fewer than 450,000 distinct CDR3 sequences, approximately 17% of them found once; the top ten carry approximately 1%. The antigens for these receptors are not known. The specimen sequenced was blood, either unsorted or a sorted T cell fraction (not recorded which). These receptors were taken from a male donor with ankylosing spondylitis.

This clonotype was detected only a few times. This chain uses TRBV29-1 with TRBJ2-3; D not certain. The V gene's germline CDR1 is SQVTM and CDR2 ANQGSEA. The V end lost 0 bases, the J end lost 2 bases, and 9 bases lay between the germline ends. The CDR3 extends over 14 amino acids. CDR3 in DNA: TGCAGCGTTGAAGAGTGGATTTCCACAGATACGCAGTATTTT. Its translation: CSVEEWISTDTQYF.

This clonotype was observed at least ten times. The gene calls are TRBV10-1 and TRBJ2-5, with 7 bases matching TRBD2. The V gene end was trimmed by 2 bases and the J gene end by 7 bases; junction bases not matched to a gene: 7. Germline lookup yields CDR1 WNHNN and CDR2 SYGVQD (reference sequence). CDR3 length equals 14 residues. CDR3 in amino acids: CASSEGTPGGTQYF. The CDR3 coding sequence is TGCGCCAGCAGTGAGGGGACTCCGGGGGGGACCCAGTACTTC.

This clonotype was seen only a few times. This clone may be a read error of a much larger clone one base away. The chain is built from TRBV28 and TRBJ2-3, with 10 nucleotides matching TRBD2. The CDR3 sequence is 14 residues long. Germline V lookup: CDR1 MDHEN, CDR2 SYDVKM. V lost 4 bases, J lost 4 bases, and 2 bases stayed unmatched. The CDR3 spells CASSSSGSPDTQYF. CDR3 DNA sequence: TGTGCCAGCAGTTCTAGCGGGAGCCCAGATACGCAGTATTTT. The full variable domain, its missing parts supplied by reference TRBV28 and TRBJ2-3, is DVKVTQSSRYLVKRTGEKVFLECVQDMDHENMFWYRQDPGLGLRLIYFSYDVKMKEKGDIPEGYSVSREKKERFSLILESASTNQTSMYLCASSSSGSPDTQYFGPGTRLTVL.

V usage is TRBV2 and J usage is TRBJ2-1, with D possibly matching TRBD2 (5 bases). CDR1 SNHLY and CDR2 FYNNEI come from the germline V gene. The CDR3 sequence is 16 residues long. The V gene lost 4 bases and the J gene lost 0 bases, with 13 bases spanning the gap. CDR3 protein: CASSARRGSSYNEQFF. CDR3 nucleotides: TGTGCCAGCAGTGCGCGCCGGGGAAGCTCCTACAATGAGCAGTTCTTC.

The chain joins TRBV28 to TRBJ2-1; D is ambiguous. Germline V gives CDR1 MDHEN, CDR2 SYDVKM. V shed 7 bases and J shed 0 bases, with 7 bases lying between them. The CDR3 runs to 13 residues. The CDR3 spells CASTKGSYNEQFF. The CDR3 coding sequence is TGTGCCAGCACAAAAGGCTCCTACAATGAGCAGTTCTTC.

This clonotype appeared a few times. The chain recombines TRBV3-1 with TRBJ1-6, with 12 bases lining up with TRBD1. The germline V gene has CDR1 LGHDT and CDR2 YNNKEL (reference sequence). The CDR3 has 13 amino acids. The junction had 3 bases not matched to a gene; V was cut back by 4 bases and J by 14 bases. Here the CDR3 DNA reads TGTGCCAGCAGCCCTGGGACAGGGGGCTCCCTCCACTTT. Residues: CASSPGTGGSLHF.

Here the CDR3 DNA reads TGCGCCAGCAGCGTCACAGGGGGGGTGTACGAGCAGTACTTC. This codes for CASSVTGGVYEQYF. V and J are TRBV5-1 and TRBJ2-7; a possible D gene is TRBD1 (8 bases). In germline, CDR1 is SGHRS, CDR2 YFSETQ. CDR3 length: 14 residues. The V and J ends lost 4 bases and 4 bases respectively, with 15 bases between them. The full variable domain, in which reference TRBV5-1 and TRBJ2-7 provide the parts outside the CDR3, is KAGVTQTPRYLIKTRGQQVTLSCSPISGHRSVSWYQQTPGQGLQFLFEYFSETQRNKGNFPGRFSGRQFSNSRSEMNVSTLELGDSALYLCASSVTGGVYEQYFGPGTRLTVT.

This sequence joins TRBV15 and TRBJ1-1; D is unresolved. Germline V gene sequence: CDR1 LNHNV, CDR2 YYDKDF (reference sequence). The CDR3 length is 13 residues. Trimming shortened V by 0 bases and J by 1 base, and 3 bases separated the two germline ends. CDR3 amino acids: CATSRDSNTEAFF. CDR3 bases: TGTGCCACCAGCAGAGATTCGAACACTGAAGCTTTCTTT.

The V and J genes are TRBV20-1 and TRBJ2-1, with 9 bases identical to TRBD2. CDR3 size: 15 residues. In germline, CDR1 is DFQATT, CDR2 SNEGSKA (reference sequence). Trimming cost V 3 bases and J 7 bases; bases outside gene matches: 10. CDR3 nucleotide sequence: TGCAGTGCTAGGTATGCGGGAGGGCCGGAAAATGAGCAGTTCTTC. Translation gives CSARYAGGPENEQFF.

The sample holds a few counts of this clonotype. A clone one base away is much larger, so this may be a read error. J is TRBJ2-3 and V is TRBV7-3; 8 nucleotides align to TRBD2. After removal of 5 bases from V and 1 base from J, the junction contained 2 bases not matched to a gene. There are 14 residues in the CDR3. From germline, CDR1 is SGHTA and CDR2 FQGTGA. The chain's CDR3 is CASSPTSGTDTQYF. In nucleotides, the CDR3 is TGTGCCAGCAGCCCGACTAGCGGCACAGATACGCAGTATTTT.

This clonotype was seen more than once but under ten times. V usage is TRBV3-1 and J usage is TRBJ2-7, with TRBD2 identical over 12 bases. The germline CDR1 and CDR2 sequences are LGHDT and YNNKEL (reference sequence). The CDR3 covers 15 residues. Trimming cost V 4 bases and J 2 bases; bases outside gene matches: 3. The CDR3 here is CASSPWTSGTYEQYF. The CDR3 bases are TGTGCCAGCAGCCCTTGGACTAGCGGGACCTACGAGCAGTACTTC.

This clonotype was observed many times. This chain connects TRBV5-4 to TRBJ2-1, with 8 nucleotides matching TRBD1. The CDR3 runs 14 residues. The junction had 7 bases not matched to a gene; V was cut back by 3 bases and J by 8 bases. The V gene's germline CDR1 is SGHNT and CDR2 YYREEE (reference sequence). CDR3 coding DNA: TGTGCCAGCAGCTACCGGGACAGGTCCGATGAGCAGTTCTTC. Translating it yields CASSYRDRSDEQFF.

The CDR3, as DNA: TGTGCCAGCAGCTTAGTCTCGGCCGCCTACGAGCAGTACTTC. Amino acids: CASSLVSAAYEQYF. The chain has TRBV7-2 and TRBJ2-7; D uncertain. The V end lost 1 base, the J end lost 2 bases, and 9 bases lay between the germline ends. The CDR3 length is 14 residues. Germline V gene lookup returns CDR1 SGHTA and CDR2 FQGNSA. Full variable domain (remainder filled in from reference TRBV7-2 and TRBJ2-7): GAGVSQSPSNKVTEKGKDVELRCDPISGHTALYWYRQSLGQGLEFLIYFQGNSAPDKSGLPSDRFSAERTGGSVSTLTIQRTQQEDSAVYLCASSLVSAAYEQYFGPGTRLTVT.

The rearrangement uses TRBV5-1 and TRBJ2-5; 9 positions agree with TRBD2. V was clipped by 0 bases and J by 3 bases; unmatched bases: 3. The CDR3 sequence is 15 residues long. Germline CDR1 is SGHRS and CDR2 is YFSETQ. This chain's CDR3 is CASSLGLAGKETQYF. The DNA for the CDR3 is TGCGCCAGCAGCTTGGGGCTAGCGGGAAAAGAGACCCAGTACTTC.

This sequence joins TRBV5-4 and TRBJ2-7; maybe TRBD2 (6 bases). Trimming shortened V by 0 bases and J by 3 bases, and 10 bases separated the two germline ends. Germline V CDR1 and CDR2: SGHNT, YYREEE (reference sequence). This CDR3 region has 14 residues. CDR3 nucleotides: TGTGCCAGCAGCTTGGCTGGGACTTTCTACGAGCAGTACTTC. Its translation is CASSLAGTFYEQYF.

A few counts support this clonotype. At one end, the junction sequence differs from germline, possibly due to a read error. The chain combines TRBV6-2 or TRBV6-3 with TRBJ2-1; D might be TRBD1 (6 bases). The CDR3 runs 12 residues. From germline, CDR1 is MNHEY and CDR2 SVGEGT. The CDR3 sequence is CASSRLLEGHLF. CDR3 nucleotides: TGTGCCAGCAGTCGTCTACTTGAGGGACACCTCTTC.

This clonotype came up a few times. This chain connects TRBV10-3 to TRBJ2-7; 10 nucleotides line up with TRBD2. The CDR3 runs 15 residues. Looked up from germline, CDR1 is ENHRY and CDR2 is SYGVKD. Trimming cost V 4 bases and J 1 base; bases outside gene matches: 4. CDR3 sequence reads: CAISATSGQSYEQYF. The CDR3 DNA follows: TGTGCCATCAGTGCGACTAGCGGGCAATCCTACGAGCAGTACTTC.

The rearrangement links TRBV20-1 to TRBJ2-3; the match to TRBD2 covers 11 bases. The germline V gene has CDR1 DFQATT and CDR2 SNEGSKA (reference sequence). V trimming: 5 bases; J trimming: 4 bases; junction bases outside the gene matches: 8. The length of the CDR3 is 15 residues. In DNA, the CDR3 is TGCAGTGCTGACCTTAGCGGGAGGGGTCCAGATACGCAGTATTTT. This codes for CSADLSGRGPDTQYF.

This clonotype has more than one count but fewer than ten. This chain links TRBV20-1 with TRBJ2-7, with a tentative D call TRBD2 (6 bases). Germline V gene sequence: CDR1 DFQATT, CDR2 SNEGSKA (reference sequence). This CDR3 spans 13 amino acids. Trimming took 3 bases from V and 6 from J, leaving 15 bases between them. The CDR3 spells CSARGGLATEQYF. The DNA for the CDR3 is TGCAGTGCTAGGGGTGGGCTAGCGACCGAGCAGTACTTC.

This clonotype came up a few times. The rearrangement links TRBV5-6 to TRBJ1-4; no clear D gene. Trimming pared 0 bases from V and 4 bases from J, leaving 13 bases between. The CDR3 runs 16 residues. Germline CDR1 SGHDT, CDR2 YYEEEE. The CDR3 sequence: CASSLALGLGNEKLFF. The CDR3 DNA sequence: TGTGCCAGCAGCTTGGCCCTGGGCCTTGGTAATGAAAAACTGTTTTTT.

Only a few counts were recorded for this clonotype. This chain joins TRBV18 and TRBJ2-3; a possible D gene is TRBD1 (6 bases). Trimming removed 2 bases from V and 2 bases from J, with 11 bases in between. Germline loops: CDR1 KGHSH, CDR2 LQKENI. The CDR3 loop spans 15 amino acids. The DNA of the CDR3 is TGTGCCAGCTCACCAGTGGGGGCCGACACAGATACGCAGTATTTT. It yields the protein CASSPVGADTDTQYF.

This chain connects TRBV7-2 to TRBJ2-7, with D unclear. Trimming took off 0 bases at V and 1 base at J, with 7 bases between the two ends. The CDR3 covers 14 residues. Germline loops: CDR1 SGHTA, CDR2 FQGNSA. In nucleotides, the CDR3 is TGTGCCAGCAGCTTAGCGCGCATATCCTACGAGCAGTACTTC. Residues: CASSLARISYEQYF.

The chain combines TRBV20-1 with TRBJ2-7; TRBD2 aligns across 7 bases. CDR3 length: 13 residues. The J segment lost 2 bases and the V segment lost 1 base, leaving 2 bases of the junction unmatched. Germline loops: CDR1 DFQATT, CDR2 SNEGSKA (reference sequence). The CDR3 region is CSARASGPYEQYF. As DNA, the CDR3 is TGCAGTGCTAGAGCTAGCGGCCCCTACGAGCAGTACTTC.

Here the CDR3 reads CATSDRASGEQFF. For the CDR3, the DNA is TGTGCCACCAGTGATCGGGCTAGCGGGGAGCAGTTCTTC. This chain links TRBV24-1 with TRBJ2-1, with 8 bases fitting TRBD2. CDR3 length: 13 residues. The germline CDR1 and CDR2 sequences are KGHDR and SFDVKD. Trimming cost V 3 bases and J 10 bases; bases outside gene matches: 4.

The V gene is TRBV5-6, the J gene TRBJ2-7; either TRBD1 or TRBD2 may supply D (6 bases each). Germline V gene sequence: CDR1 SGHDT, CDR2 YYEEEE. The CDR3 runs to 15 residues. V was pared by 4 bases and J by 4 bases, with 18 bases between. CDR3 sequence reads: CASSPQNGGGYEQYF. DNA for the CDR3: TGTGCCAGCAGCCCGCAGAACGGGGGCGGTTACGAGCAGTACTTC.